This is a list of T cell receptor beta chains from one sample in a study of T-cell memory formation after mild COVID-19. TCRdb fed the 5' RACE reads into MiXCR, producing one record per CDR3 protein. The data hold fewer than 400,000 distinct CDR3 sequences, with about a sixth observed a single time. Material: PBMCs or a T cell subset sorted from them (not recorded which). These receptors were taken from a man aged 18 to 35 who had mild COVID-19 (a few samples of this study predate the infection). Cell type and time point are not known. CDR3s include the opening cysteine and the closing phenylalanine or tryptophan. The D gene is left open where the match is weak. Rows give clone size only sometimes, using once, few, many, or a class for an expanded clone.

>.|TRBJ1-1|.|TRBV5-1
CASSFYQGGNTEAFF
TGCGCCAGCAGCTTTTATCAGGGAGGGAACACTGAAGCTTTCTTT
>.|TRBJ2-4|.|TRBV4-1
CASSQESTGGIQYF
TGCGCCAGCAGCCAAGAGTCCACTGGGGGCATTCAGTACTTC
>.|TRBJ1-2|few|TRBV5-6
CASSLDSPYGYTF
TGTGCCAGCAGCTTGGACTCCCCCTATGGCTACACCTTC
>.|TRBJ2-3|.|TRBV20-1
CSASRAPITDTQYF
TGCAGTGCTAGTCGAGCGCCGATCACAGATACGCAGTATTTT
>.|TRBJ2-6|.|TRBV4-1
CASSRGPYTLSGANVLTF
TGCGCCAGCAGCCGCGGGCCGTACACCCTCTCTGGGGCCAACGTCCTGACTTTC
>.|TRBJ2-3|.|TRBV9
CASSVVEILCSDTQYF
TGTGCCAGCAGCGTAGTTGAGATCCTGTGTTCAGATACGCAGTATTTT
>.|TRBJ2-4|.|TRBV9
CASSVSGALAKNIQYF
TGTGCCAGCAGCGTATCAGGGGCGTTAGCCAAAAACATTCAGTACTTC
>TRBD1|TRBJ1-1|.|TRBV10-3
CAISEKTGGFLEAFF
TGTGCCATCAGTGAGAAGACAGGGGGCTTTCTTGAAGCTTTCTTT
>TRBD2|TRBJ2-3|many|TRBV7-2
CASSSGTSGGATDTQYF
TGTGCCAGCAGCTCCGGGACTAGCGGGGGGGCGACAGATACGCAGTATTTT
>TRBD1|TRBJ1-2|few|TRBV5-6
CASSRRQGDGYTF
TGTGCCAGCAGCCGTCGACAGGGGGATGGCTACACCTTC
>.|TRBJ1-1|.|TRBV12-3/TRBV12-4
CASSQGAGRTEAFF
TGTGCCAGCAGCCAAGGAGCGGGACGAACTGAAGCTTTCTTT
>.|TRBJ1-1|few|TRBV6-5
CASSYSMSGNTEAFF
TGTGCCAGCAGTTACTCGATGTCGGGGAACACTGAAGCTTTCTTT
>.|TRBJ2-3|few|TRBV7-8
CASSLAVPDTQYF
TGTGCCAGCAGCTTAGCGGTGCCAGATACGCAGTATTTT
>TRBD1|TRBJ1-5|few|TRBV5-6
CASSSDRAAQPQHF
TGTGCCAGCAGCTCCGACAGGGCCGCTCAGCCCCAGCATTTT
>TRBD2|TRBJ2-2|.|TRBV4-3
CASSLGTVGTSGGPGELFF
TGCGCCAGCAGCCTTGGGACGGTTGGGACTAGCGGGGGCCCCGGGGAGCTGTTTTTT
>TRBD1|TRBJ2-1|few|TRBV5-1
CASSSGTGGNNEQFF
TGCGCCAGCAGCTCAGGGACAGGGGGCAACAATGAGCAGTTCTTC
>TRBD1|TRBJ2-5|.|TRBV15
CATSREGQEWETQYF
TGTGCCACCAGCAGAGAAGGACAGGAGTGGGAGACCCAGTACTTC
>.|TRBJ1-2|few|TRBV12-3/TRBV12-4
CASSDNGYGYTF
TGTGCCAGCAGTGACAACGGATATGGCTACACCTTC
>.|TRBJ2-1|.|TRBV7-3
CASSSGDSSSYNEQFF
TGTGCCAGCAGCTCCGGGGACTCGAGCTCCTACAATGAGCAGTTCTTC
>TRBD1|TRBJ2-5|.|TRBV20-1
CSATGGQETQYF
TGCAGTGCTACAGGGGGCCAAGAGACCCAGTACTTC
>.|TRBJ1-2|few|TRBV9
CASSVDTTDRNYGYTF
TGTGCCAGCAGCGTAGATACGACAGATCGTAACTATGGCTACACCTTC
>TRBD1|TRBJ1-3|few|TRBV12-5
CASGPTGERGDTIYF
TGTGCTAGTGGTCCCACAGGGGAGAGAGGAGACACCATATATTTT
>.|TRBJ2-1|.|TRBV7-3
CASSLNRNYNEQFF
TGTGCCAGCAGCTTAAACAGAAATTACAATGAGCAGTTCTTC
>.|TRBJ2-2|many|TRBV7-9
CASSFAGNTGELFF
TGTGCCAGCAGCTTCGCGGGGAACACCGGGGAGCTGTTTTTT
>.|TRBJ1-1|.|TRBV5-4
CASSLGGILRAEAFF
TGTGCCAGCAGCTTGGGGGGAATCCTAAGGGCTGAAGCTTTCTTT
>TRBD1|TRBJ2-2|.|TRBV19
CASSTQQGAPVGELFF
TGTGCCAGTAGTACCCAACAGGGGGCTCCGGTCGGGGAGCTGTTTTTT
>.|TRBJ2-7|few|TRBV3-1
CASSQGVWRSSYEQYF
TGTGCCAGCAGCCAAGGCGTATGGAGAAGCTCCTACGAGCAGTACTTC
>.|TRBJ2-1|many|TRBV20-1
CSARDRQRAYNEQFF
TGCAGTGCTAGAGATAGGCAGCGGGCCTACAATGAGCAGTTCTTC
>.|TRBJ2-2|.|TRBV12-5
CASGLVLNRRTHTGELFF
TGTGCTAGTGGTTTGGTACTAAACAGGAGAACGCACACCGGGGAGCTGTTTTTT
>.|TRBJ1-1|.|TRBV12-3/TRBV12-4
CASSSLGGANTEAFF
TGTGCCAGCAGTAGTCTCGGGGGAGCGAACACTGAAGCTTTCTTT
>.|TRBJ2-1|.|TRBV7-6
CASSPLQFEQFF
TGTGCCAGCAGCCCTCTACAATTTGAGCAGTTCTTC
>.|TRBJ2-3|few|TRBV7-2
CASSFPWRRTDTQYF
TGTGCCAGCAGCTTTCCTTGGCGCCGCACAGATACGCAGTATTTT
>TRBD2|TRBJ2-2|.|TRBV4-2
CASSRGGEAGELFF
TGTGCCAGCAGCCGCGGGGGGGAGGCCGGGGAGCTGTTTTTT
>TRBD1|TRBJ1-1|.|TRBV7-9
CASSFPRQGIIPEAFF
TGTGCCAGCAGCTTCCCAAGACAGGGGATAATACCTGAAGCTTTCTTT
>.|TRBJ2-7|.|TRBV7-6
CASSPLTGAYYEQYF
TGTGCCAGCAGCCCACTGACAGGAGCTTACTACGAGCAGTACTTC
>TRBD2|TRBJ2-5|many|TRBV27
CASSFHKLAGRPETQYF
TGTGCCAGCAGTTTCCACAAACTAGCGGGACGGCCTGAGACCCAGTACTTC
>.|TRBJ1-2|.|TRBV29-1
CSVEALGREKSYGYTF
TGCAGCGTTGAAGCTCTCGGCCGCGAGAAAAGCTATGGCTACACCTTC
>.|TRBJ2-7|many|TRBV4-1
CASSLGGGAYEQYF
TGCGCCAGCAGCCTCGGTGGGGGGGCGTACGAGCAGTACTTC
>TRBD1|TRBJ2-1|.|TRBV10-3
CAISESSYWDRAKSGQFF
TGTGCCATCAGTGAGTCGTCCTACTGGGACAGGGCCAAATCAGGGCAGTTCTTC
>TRBD1|TRBJ1-2|few|TRBV19
CASSIFRGQGYTF
TGTGCCAGTAGTATTTTCAGGGGGCAAGGCTACACCTTC
>TRBD1|TRBJ1-1|few|TRBV18
CASSPMGTGLETEAFF
TGTGCCAGCTCACCTATGGGGACAGGGCTGGAGACTGAAGCTTTCTTT
>.|TRBJ1-1|few|TRBV5-1
CASISDGSLEAFF
TGCGCCAGCATTTCAGACGGATCCCTAGAAGCTTTCTTT
>.|TRBJ1-5|few|TRBV7-2
CASSLTGKDQPQHF
TGTGCCAGCAGCCTTACAGGGAAGGATCAGCCCCAGCATTTT